This entry lists 14 T cell receptor beta chains sequenced from one sample in a study of blood T cell repertoires in COVID-19. Generated by immunoSEQ multiplex PCR, the TCRdb table keeps only in-frame clones and is missing some. The profile shows 150,000 or so clones, approximately 84% of them singletons. The sequenced sample consisted of peripheral blood. These receptors came from a man aged 35 to 55 who had recovered from COVID-19.

The count of this clone is one. V gene TRBV7-9 combines with J gene TRBJ1-4, with 9 bases that match TRBD1. CDR3 size: 15 residues. Germline assignment: CDR1 SEHNR and CDR2 FQNEAQ (reference sequence). J was trimmed by 7 bases and V by 5 bases; bases with no gene match: 8. Written as DNA, the CDR3 is TGTGCCAGCAGCGCCCGACAGGGGGGGAGTGAAAAACTGTTTTTT. Its translation is CASSARQGGSEKLFF.

This chain links TRBV11-3 with TRBJ2-1; TRBD1 matches at 11 bases. Germline trimming cut 1 base from V and 9 bases from J; bases unmatched to any gene: 2. CDR1 and CDR2 (germline): SGHNT, YENEEA. This CDR3 region has 14 residues. Here the CDR3 DNA reads TGTGCCAGCAGCTTAGGGACAGGGGGCGGTGAGCAGTTCTTC. Translating gives CASSLGTGGGEQFF.

In this sample, this clone turned up a few times. The gene calls are TRBV27 and TRBJ1-1, with 7 bases matching TRBD1. Germline V gene data show CDR1 as MNHEY and CDR2 as SMNVEV (reference sequence). The CDR3 length is 14 residues. The junction had 6 bases not matched to a gene; V was cut back by 3 bases and J by 5 bases. DNA of the CDR3: TGTGCCAGCAGTTTGGGGACAGTGGGGACTGAAGCTTTCTTT. Its protein product is CASSLGTVGTEAFF.

The chain joins TRBV18 to TRBJ2-1; TRBD2 might be the D (6 bases). V was shortened by 3 bases and J by 8 bases, with 11 bases between the two germline ends. CDR1 is KGHSH and CDR2 is LQKENI in the germline V gene. The CDR3 is 13 amino acids. The CDR3 reads CASSPLPGDEQFF. In DNA form, the CDR3 reads TGTGCCAGCTCACCCCTCCCGGGGGATGAGCAGTTCTTC.

V is TRBV11-3 and J is TRBJ2-3; 10 nucleotides match TRBD1. CDR1 SGHNT and CDR2 YENEEA come from the germline V gene. Trimming removed 1 base from V and 4 bases from J; junction bases left unmatched: 5. This CDR3 spans 16 amino acids. Here the CDR3 reads CASSLGDRGIPDTQYF. In nucleotides, the CDR3 is TGTGCCAGCAGCTTAGGGGACAGGGGAATCCCAGATACGCAGTATTTT.

This clone was recorded a few times. A read error may produce the germline difference seen at one junction end. The gene calls are TRBV7-7 and TRBJ2-7; TRBD1 aligns across 7 bases. Germline CDR1 and CDR2: SSHAT and FNYEAQ (reference sequence). The CDR3 is 13 amino acids. Here the CDR3 DNA reads TGTGCTAGCAGCCAAGGACAGGAGGACGAGCAGTACTTC. It yields the protein CASSQGQEDEQYF.

This chain connects TRBV7-6 to TRBJ2-1, with 8 positions matching TRBD1. Trimming cost V 1 base and J 7 bases; bases outside gene matches: 12. The CDR3 extends over 17 amino acids. CDR1 and CDR2 (germline): SGHVS, FNYEAQ. The chain's CDR3 is CASSLGFSAGGRNEQFF. CDR3 nucleotides: TGTGCCAGCAGCTTAGGGTTTTCGGCAGGGGGCCGGAATGAGCAGTTCTTC.

The chain joins TRBV6-2 or TRBV6-3 to TRBJ1-1; D gene uncertain. The CDR3 length is 13 residues. Germline CDR1 and CDR2: MNHEY and SVGEGT. V was cut by 2 bases and J by 7 bases, with 11 bases left in between. In DNA, the CDR3 is TGTGCCAGCAGTTACGGAAGGGAGTTTGAAGCTTTCTTT. Its protein is CASSYGREFEAFF.

The genes are TRBV18 and TRBJ2-3, with TRBD2 as a possible D gene (5 bases). Per germline, CDR1 KGHSH and CDR2 LQKENI. Trimming took off 3 bases at V and 6 bases at J, with 7 bases between the two ends. The CDR3 contains 12 residues. Here the CDR3 DNA reads TGTGCCAGCTCACCGATAGCGGATACGCAGTATTTT. It yields the protein CASSPIADTQYF.

The chain has TRBV24-1 and TRBJ2-1; TRBD2 agrees at 10 bases. J lost 5 bases, V lost 4 bases, and 4 bases had no gene match. Per the germline V gene, CDR1 is KGHDR and CDR2 is SFDVKD. The CDR3 totals 15 residues. CDR3 nucleotides: TGTGCCACCAGTGAGCCCGGACTAGCGGACAATGAGCAGTTCTTC. It translates to CATSEPGLADNEQFF.

V is TRBV6-5 and J is TRBJ2-5; 9 positions agree with TRBD2. V trimming: 2 bases; J trimming: 5 bases; junction bases outside the gene matches: 9. The CDR3 has 16 amino acids. The V gene's germline CDR1 is MNHEY and CDR2 SVGAGI. DNA of the CDR3: TGTGCCAGCAGTTACAGTTCTAGCGGGGCGTGGGAGACCCAGTACTTC. Translation gives CASSYSSSGAWETQYF.

This chain uses TRBV7-9 with TRBJ1-3; D might be TRBD1 (5 bases). This CDR3 contains 16 residues. V lost 4 bases, J lost 4 bases, and 17 bases lay in between. The germline V gene encodes CDR1 SEHNR and CDR2 FQNEAQ (reference sequence). CDR3 residues: CASSSGLGVEGNTIYF. The DNA for the CDR3 is TGTGCCAGCAGCTCGGGACTGGGGGTAGAAGGAAACACCATATATTTT.

This clone showed up just once. The rearrangement links TRBV21-1 to TRBJ1-6; the table's D call TRBD1 went unverified against the DNA. TRBV21-1 is termed a pseudogene. There are 17 residues in the CDR3. The CDR3 DNA is TGTGCCAGCATCATACATTCCGACAGACCCGATAATTCACCCCTCCACTTT. This translates into CASIIHSDRPDNSPLHF.

The V call is TRBV5-6, the J call TRBJ2-4, with D perhaps TRBD1 (6 bases). The CDR3 is made up of 11 amino acids. V was cut by 4 bases and J by 7 bases, with 6 bases left in between. Germline CDR1 is SGHDT and CDR2 is YYEEEE. Here the CDR3 DNA reads TGTGCCAGCAGCCAGGGGAACATTCAGTACTTC. Its protein product is CASSQGNIQYF.